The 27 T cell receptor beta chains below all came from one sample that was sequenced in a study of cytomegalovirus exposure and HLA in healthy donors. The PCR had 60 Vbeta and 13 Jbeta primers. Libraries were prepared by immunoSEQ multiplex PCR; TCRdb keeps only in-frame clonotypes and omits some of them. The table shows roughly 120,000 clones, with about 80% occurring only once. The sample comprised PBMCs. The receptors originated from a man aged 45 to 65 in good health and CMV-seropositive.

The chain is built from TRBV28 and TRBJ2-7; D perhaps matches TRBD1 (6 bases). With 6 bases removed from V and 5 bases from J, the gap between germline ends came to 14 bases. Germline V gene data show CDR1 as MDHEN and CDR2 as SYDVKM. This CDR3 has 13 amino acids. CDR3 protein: CASSPAGDNEQYF. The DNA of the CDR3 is TGTGCCAGCAGCCCTGCTGGGGACAACGAGCAGTACTTC. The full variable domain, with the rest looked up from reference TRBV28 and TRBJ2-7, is DVKVTQSSRYLVKRTGEKVFLECVQDMDHENMFWYRQDPGLGLRLIYFSYDVKMKEKGDIPEGYSVSREKKERFSLILESASTNQTSMYLCASSPAGDNEQYFGPGTRLTVT.

CDR3 residues: CASSPENGNF. In DNA form, the CDR3 reads TGTGCCAGCAGCCCCGAAAACGGGAACTTT. V and J are TRBV21-1 and TRBJ1-1. TRBV21-1 is listed as a pseudogene. There are 10 residues in the CDR3.

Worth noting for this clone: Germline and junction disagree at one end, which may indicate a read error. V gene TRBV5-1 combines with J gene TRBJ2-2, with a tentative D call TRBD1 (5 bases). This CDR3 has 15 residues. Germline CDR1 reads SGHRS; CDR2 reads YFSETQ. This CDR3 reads CASSARAGNAGELFF. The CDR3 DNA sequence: TGCGCCAGCAGCGCGCGCGCAGGGAACGCCGGGGAGCTGTTTTTT.

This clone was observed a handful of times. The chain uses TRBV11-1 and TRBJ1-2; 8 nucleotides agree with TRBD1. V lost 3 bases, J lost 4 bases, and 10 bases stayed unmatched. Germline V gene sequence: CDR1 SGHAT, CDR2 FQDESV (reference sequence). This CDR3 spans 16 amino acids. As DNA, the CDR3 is TGTGCCAGCAGCTTCACCGGGACAGGAACTTTCTATGGCTACACCTTC. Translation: CASSFTGTGTFYGYTF. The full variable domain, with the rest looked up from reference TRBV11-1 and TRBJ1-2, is EAEVAQSPRYKITEKSQAVAFWCDPISGHATLYWYRQILGQGPELLVQFQDESVVDDSQLPKDRFSAERLKGVDSTLKIQPAELGDSAMYLCASSFTGTGTFYGYTFGSGTRLTVV.

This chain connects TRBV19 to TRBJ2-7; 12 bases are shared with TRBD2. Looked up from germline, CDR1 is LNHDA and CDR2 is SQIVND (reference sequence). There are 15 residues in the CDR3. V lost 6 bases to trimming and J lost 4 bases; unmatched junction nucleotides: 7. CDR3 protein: CASRNRLAGEYEQYF. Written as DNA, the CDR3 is TGTGCCAGTAGAAATAGACTAGCGGGAGAATACGAGCAGTACTTC.

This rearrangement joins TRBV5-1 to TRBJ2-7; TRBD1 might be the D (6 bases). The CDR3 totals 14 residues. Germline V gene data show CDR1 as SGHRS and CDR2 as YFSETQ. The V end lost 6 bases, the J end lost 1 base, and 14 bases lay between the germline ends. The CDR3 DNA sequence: TGCGCCAGCACTGCGGACAGTCGATCCTACGAGCAGTACTTC. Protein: CASTADSRSYEQYF.

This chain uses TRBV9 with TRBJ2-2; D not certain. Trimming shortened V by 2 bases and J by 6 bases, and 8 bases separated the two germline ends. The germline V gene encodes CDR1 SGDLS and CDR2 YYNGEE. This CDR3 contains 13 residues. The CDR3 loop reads CASSVEIPGELFF. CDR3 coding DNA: TGTGCCAGCAGCGTCGAGATCCCCGGGGAGCTGTTTTTT.

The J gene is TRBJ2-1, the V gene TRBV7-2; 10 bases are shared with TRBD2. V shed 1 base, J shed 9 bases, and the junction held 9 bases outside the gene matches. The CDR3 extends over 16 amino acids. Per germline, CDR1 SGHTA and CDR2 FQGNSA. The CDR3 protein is CASSLGPSGRDGEQFF. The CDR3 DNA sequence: TGTGCCAGCAGCTTAGGTCCTAGCGGGAGAGACGGTGAGCAGTTCTTC.

CDR3 protein: CAWSDPQGKYQPQHF. CDR3 DNA sequence: TGTGCCTGGAGTGATCCACAGGGAAAGTATCAGCCCCAGCATTTT. The gene calls are TRBV30 and TRBJ1-5, with a weak D call TRBD1 (6 bases). Germline CDR1 reads GTSNPN; CDR2 reads SVGIG (reference sequence). Trimming removed 1 base at V and 5 bases at J, with 15 bases between. The length of the CDR3 is 15 residues.

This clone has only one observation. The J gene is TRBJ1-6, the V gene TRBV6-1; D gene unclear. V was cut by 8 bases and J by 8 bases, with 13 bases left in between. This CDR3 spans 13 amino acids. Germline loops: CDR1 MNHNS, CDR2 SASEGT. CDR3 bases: TGTGCCAGCGGCCGGGATGCCGATTCACCCCTCCACTTT. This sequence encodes CASGRDADSPLHF.

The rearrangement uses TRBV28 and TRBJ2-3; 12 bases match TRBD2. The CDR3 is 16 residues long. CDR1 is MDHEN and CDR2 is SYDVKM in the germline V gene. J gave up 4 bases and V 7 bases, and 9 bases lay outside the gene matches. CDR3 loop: CASNIASGGASDTQYF. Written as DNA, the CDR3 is TGTGCCAGCAATATCGCTAGCGGGGGGGCGTCAGATACGCAGTATTTT.

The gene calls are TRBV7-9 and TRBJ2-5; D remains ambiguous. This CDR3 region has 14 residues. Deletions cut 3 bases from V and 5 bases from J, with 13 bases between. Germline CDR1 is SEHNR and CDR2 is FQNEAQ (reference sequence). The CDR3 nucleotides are TGTGCCAGCAGCTTGCAATCAGTCGGGGAGACCCAGTACTTC. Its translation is CASSLQSVGETQYF. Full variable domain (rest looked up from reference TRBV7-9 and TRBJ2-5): DTGVSQNPRHKITKRGQNVTFRCDPISEHNRLYWYRQTLGQGPEFLTYFQNEAQLEKSRLLSDRFSAERPKGSFSTLEIQRTEQGDSAMYLCASSLQSVGETQYFGPGTRLLVL.

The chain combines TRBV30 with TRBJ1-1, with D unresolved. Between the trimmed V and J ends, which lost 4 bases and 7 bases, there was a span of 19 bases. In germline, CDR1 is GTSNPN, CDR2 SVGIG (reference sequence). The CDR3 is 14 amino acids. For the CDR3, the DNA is TGTGCCTGGATTATGGAGGACGGTTTTTATGAAGCTTTCTTT. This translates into CAWIMEDGFYEAFF.

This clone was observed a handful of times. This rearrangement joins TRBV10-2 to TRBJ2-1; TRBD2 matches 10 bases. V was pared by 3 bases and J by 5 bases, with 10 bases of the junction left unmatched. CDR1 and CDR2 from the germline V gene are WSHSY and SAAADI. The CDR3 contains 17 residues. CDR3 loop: CASSDPPGSGRDNEQFF. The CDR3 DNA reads TGCGCCAGCAGTGACCCTCCAGGGAGCGGGAGGGACAATGAGCAGTTCTTC.

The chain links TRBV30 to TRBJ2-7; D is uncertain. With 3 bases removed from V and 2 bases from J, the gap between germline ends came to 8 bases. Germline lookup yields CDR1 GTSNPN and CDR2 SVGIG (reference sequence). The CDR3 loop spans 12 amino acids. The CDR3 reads CAWRSETYEQYF. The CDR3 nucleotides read TGTGCCTGGAGGTCTGAGACCTACGAGCAGTACTTC. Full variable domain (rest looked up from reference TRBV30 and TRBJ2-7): SQTIHQWPATLVQPVGSPLSLECTVEGTSNPNLYWYRQAAGRGLQLLFYSVGIGQISSEVPQNLSASRPQDRQFILSSKKLLLSDSGFYLCAWRSETYEQYFGPGTRLTVT.

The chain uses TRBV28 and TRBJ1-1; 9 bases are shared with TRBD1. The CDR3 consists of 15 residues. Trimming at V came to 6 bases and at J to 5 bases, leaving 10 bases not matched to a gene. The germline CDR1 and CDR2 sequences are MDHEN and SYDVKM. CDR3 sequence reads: CASSPNRGLGTEAFF. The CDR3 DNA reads TGTGCCAGCAGCCCTAACAGGGGGCTTGGGACTGAAGCTTTCTTT.

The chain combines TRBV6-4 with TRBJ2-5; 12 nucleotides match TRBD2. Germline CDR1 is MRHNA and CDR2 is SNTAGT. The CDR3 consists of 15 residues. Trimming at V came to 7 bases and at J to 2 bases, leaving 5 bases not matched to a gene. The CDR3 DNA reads TGTGCCAGCAACGGGACTAGCGGGCCTCAAGAGACCCAGTACTTC. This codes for CASNGTSGPQETQYF.

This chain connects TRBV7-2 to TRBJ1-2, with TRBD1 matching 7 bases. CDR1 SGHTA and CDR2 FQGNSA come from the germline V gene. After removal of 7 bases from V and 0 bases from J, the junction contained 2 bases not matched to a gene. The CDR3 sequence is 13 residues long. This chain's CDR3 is CASNRGPNYGYTF. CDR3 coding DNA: TGTGCCAGCAACAGGGGCCCTAACTATGGCTACACCTTC.

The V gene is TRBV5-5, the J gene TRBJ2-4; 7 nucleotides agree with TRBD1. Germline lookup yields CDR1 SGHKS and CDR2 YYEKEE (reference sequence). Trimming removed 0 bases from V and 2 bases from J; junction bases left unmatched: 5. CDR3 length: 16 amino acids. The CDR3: CASSLAPDRTKNIQYF. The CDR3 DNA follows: TGTGCCAGCAGCTTGGCCCCGGACAGGACCAAAAACATTCAGTACTTC.

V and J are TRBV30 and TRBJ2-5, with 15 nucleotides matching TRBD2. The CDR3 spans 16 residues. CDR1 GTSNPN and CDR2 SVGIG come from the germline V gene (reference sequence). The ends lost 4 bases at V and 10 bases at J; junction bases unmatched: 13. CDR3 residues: CAWTPGLAGGGGDQYF. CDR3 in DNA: TGTGCCTGGACCCCGGGACTAGCGGGGGGCGGGGGGGACCAGTACTTC. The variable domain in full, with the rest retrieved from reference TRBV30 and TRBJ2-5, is SQTIHQWPATLVQPVGSPLSLECTVEGTSNPNLYWYRQAAGRGLQLLFYSVGIGQISSEVPQNLSASRPQDRQFILSSKKLLLSDSGFYLCAWTPGLAGGGGDQYFGPGTRLLVL.

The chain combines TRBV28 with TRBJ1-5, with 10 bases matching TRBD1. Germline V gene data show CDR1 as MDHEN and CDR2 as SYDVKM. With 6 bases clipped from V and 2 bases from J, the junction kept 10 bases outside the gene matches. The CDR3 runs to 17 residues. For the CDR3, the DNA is TGTGCCAGCAGGCCTTGGGACAGGGGAGCTGGCAATCAGCCCCAGCATTTT. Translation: CASRPWDRGAGNQPQHF.

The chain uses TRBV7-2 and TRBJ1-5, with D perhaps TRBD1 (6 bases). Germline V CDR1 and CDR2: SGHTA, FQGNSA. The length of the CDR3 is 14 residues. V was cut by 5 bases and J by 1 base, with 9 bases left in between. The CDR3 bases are TGTGCCAGCAGCCAAACAGGGAGCAATCAGCCCCAGCATTTT. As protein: CASSQTGSNQPQHF. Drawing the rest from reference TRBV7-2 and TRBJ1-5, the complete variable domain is GAGVSQSPSNKVTEKGKDVELRCDPISGHTALYWYRQSLGQGLEFLIYFQGNSAPDKSGLPSDRFSAERTGGSVSTLTIQRTQQEDSAVYLCASSQTGSNQPQHFGDGTRLSIL.

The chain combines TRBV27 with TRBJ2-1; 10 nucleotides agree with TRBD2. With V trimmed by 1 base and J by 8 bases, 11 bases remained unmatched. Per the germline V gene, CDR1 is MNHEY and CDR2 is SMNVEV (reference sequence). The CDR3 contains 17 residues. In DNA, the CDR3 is TGTGCCAGCAGTTTATTACATTCTAGCGGGAGTTACGATGAGCAGTTCTTC. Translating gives CASSLLHSSGSYDEQFF.

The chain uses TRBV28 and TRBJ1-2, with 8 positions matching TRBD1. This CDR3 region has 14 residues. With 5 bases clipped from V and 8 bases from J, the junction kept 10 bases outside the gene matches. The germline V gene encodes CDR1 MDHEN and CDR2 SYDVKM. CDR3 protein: CASSTPGQERGYTF. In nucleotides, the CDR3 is TGTGCCAGCAGTACGCCGGGACAGGAGAGGGGCTACACCTTC.

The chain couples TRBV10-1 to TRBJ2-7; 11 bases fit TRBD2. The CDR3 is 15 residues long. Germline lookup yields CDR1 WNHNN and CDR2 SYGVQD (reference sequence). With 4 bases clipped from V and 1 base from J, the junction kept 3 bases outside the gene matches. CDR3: CASSGGLAASYEQYF. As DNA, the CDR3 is TGCGCCAGCAGTGGGGGACTAGCGGCTTCCTACGAGCAGTACTTC.

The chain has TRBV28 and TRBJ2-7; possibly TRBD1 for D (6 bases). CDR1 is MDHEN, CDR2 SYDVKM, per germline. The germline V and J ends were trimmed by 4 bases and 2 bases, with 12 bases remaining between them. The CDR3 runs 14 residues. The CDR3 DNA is TGTGCCAGCAGTTCCGGGACACCTGCCTACGAGCAGTACTTC. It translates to CASSSGTPAYEQYF.

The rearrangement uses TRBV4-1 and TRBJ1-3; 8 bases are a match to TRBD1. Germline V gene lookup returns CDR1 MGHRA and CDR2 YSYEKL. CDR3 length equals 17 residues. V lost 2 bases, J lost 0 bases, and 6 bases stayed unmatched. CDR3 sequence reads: CASSQNPDRVSGNTIYF. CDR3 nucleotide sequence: TGCGCCAGCAGCCAAAACCCGGACAGGGTCTCTGGAAACACCATATATTTT.